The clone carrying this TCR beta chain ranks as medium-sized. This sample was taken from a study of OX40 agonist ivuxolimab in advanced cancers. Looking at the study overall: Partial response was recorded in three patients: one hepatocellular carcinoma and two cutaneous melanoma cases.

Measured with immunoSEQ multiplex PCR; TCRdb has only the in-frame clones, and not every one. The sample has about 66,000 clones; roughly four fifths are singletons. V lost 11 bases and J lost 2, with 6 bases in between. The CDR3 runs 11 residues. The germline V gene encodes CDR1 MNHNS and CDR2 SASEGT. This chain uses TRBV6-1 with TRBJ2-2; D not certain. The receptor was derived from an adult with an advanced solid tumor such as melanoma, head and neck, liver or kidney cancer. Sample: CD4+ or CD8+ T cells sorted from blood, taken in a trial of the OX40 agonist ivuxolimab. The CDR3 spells CALGNTGELFF. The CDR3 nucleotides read TGTGCCCTCGGCAACACCGGGGAGCTGTTTTTT.